This entry lists 12 T cell receptor beta chains sequenced from one sample in a study of blood T cell repertoires in COVID-19. Method: immunoSEQ multiplex PCR; TCRdb's copy keeps in-frame clones and lacks some. The sample consists of 250,000 to 300,000 clones, approximately 86% of them appearing once. The material sequenced was peripheral blood. The receptors here all came from a woman in her fifties or sixties with COVID-19, enrolled during active disease.

V and J are TRBV4-1 and TRBJ1-1; TRBD1 agrees at 9 bases. Looked up from germline, CDR1 is MGHRA and CDR2 is YSYEKL. This CDR3 has 18 amino acids. V was clipped by 3 bases and J by 4 bases; unmatched bases: 15. This chain's CDR3 is CASSHHGTGTGRSTEAFF. The CDR3 DNA sequence: TGCGCCAGCAGCCACCACGGTACCGGGACAGGGAGGTCCACTGAAGCTTTCTTT.

This clone is a singleton in its sample. The chain joins TRBV7-9 to TRBJ2-1; tentative D call: TRBD2 (5 bases). V was shortened by 0 bases and J by 3 bases, with 12 bases between the two germline ends. CDR3 size: 16 residues. Per germline, CDR1 SEHNR and CDR2 FQNEAQ (reference sequence). CDR3 loop: CASSLAGRGVYNEQFF. Here the CDR3 DNA reads TGTGCCAGCAGCTTAGCGGGGAGAGGTGTCTACAATGAGCAGTTCTTC.

CDR3 DNA: TGTGCCAGCAGTGGAGGAACTGAAGCTTTCTTT. Encoded protein: CASSGGTEAFF. The chain carries TRBV25-1 and TRBJ1-1; D gene ambiguous. Germline V lookup: CDR1 MGHDK, CDR2 SYGVNS. This CDR3 contains 11 residues. V lost 4 bases to trimming and J lost 5 bases, with 5 bases between them.

This rearrangement joins TRBV28 to TRBJ1-3; the match to TRBD1 covers 9 bases. In germline, CDR1 is MDHEN, CDR2 SYDVKM. CDR3 length: 15 residues. Trimming took 5 bases from V and 4 from J; bases not matched to a gene: 6. In DNA, the CDR3 is TGTGCCAGCAGTCGGACAGGGGCGGGCGGAAACACCATATATTTT. Translating it yields CASSRTGAGGNTIYF.

The chain carries TRBV11-2 and TRBJ2-7; D is unclear. There are 17 residues in the CDR3. Trimming stripped 1 base from V and 3 bases from J, with 19 bases between. Germline CDR1 and CDR2: SGHAT and FQNNGV. CDR3 residues: CASSLGWPRGGRYEQYF. The DNA of the CDR3 is TGTGCCAGCAGCTTAGGGTGGCCCAGAGGCGGCCGCTACGAGCAGTACTTC.

V gene TRBV5-6 combines with J gene TRBJ2-7; maybe TRBD2 (6 bases). Germline V CDR1 and CDR2: SGHDT, YYEEEE. The V and J ends lost 3 bases and 5 bases respectively, with 9 bases between them. The CDR3 extends over 12 amino acids. CDR3 nucleotides: TGTGCCAGCAGCTCATGGGGGGACGAGCAGTACTTC. It yields the protein CASSSWGDEQYF.

This clone was recorded only once. The chain is built from TRBV29-1 and TRBJ2-7, with D tentatively TRBD1 (5 bases). Germline V gene sequence: CDR1 SQVTM, CDR2 ANQGSEA. V lost 6 bases to trimming and J lost 6 bases, with 18 bases between them. This CDR3 has 13 residues. This chain's CDR3 is CSVTALSDREQYF. Here the CDR3 DNA reads TGCAGCGTGACAGCGTTGAGTGATCGCGAGCAGTACTTC.

This clone was recorded a few times. The V and J genes are TRBV18 and TRBJ2-5, with 7 bases aligning to TRBD2. The CDR3 length is 15 residues. The V segment lost 3 bases and the J segment 2 bases; nucleotides outside the gene matches: 6. The germline gives CDR1 KGHSH, CDR2 LQKENI. In DNA form, the CDR3 reads TGTGCCAGCTCACCGGGGGGAGGGCCACAAGAGACCCAGTACTTC. Translation: CASSPGGGPQETQYF.

V is TRBV5-1 and J is TRBJ1-2; D call uncertain. The germline V gene encodes CDR1 SGHRS and CDR2 YFSETQ. Deletions cut 0 bases from V and 7 bases from J, with 19 bases between. The CDR3 length is 16 residues. CDR3 loop: CASSLEGRPLSGGYTF. CDR3 coding DNA: TGCGCCAGCAGCTTGGAAGGCAGACCACTTTCAGGTGGCTACACCTTC.

This clone turned up a few times. The chain employs TRBV6-2 or TRBV6-3 and TRBJ2-2; 13 bases fit TRBD2. The CDR3 consists of 17 residues. Germline values: CDR1 MNHEY, CDR2 SVGEGT. V dropped 4 bases and J dropped 5; count of bases not matched to a gene: 7. The CDR3 region has the DNA TGTGCCAGCAGTTCGACTAGCGGGAGGCCGGGAACCGGGGAGCTGTTTTTT. Protein: CASSSTSGRPGTGELFF.

The gene calls are TRBV28 and TRBJ1-5, with 7 bases matching TRBD1. Germline V gives CDR1 MDHEN, CDR2 SYDVKM. V was clipped by 5 bases and J by 7 bases; unmatched bases: 8. The length of the CDR3 is 14 residues. CDR3 nucleotide sequence: TGTGCCAGCAGTCTGACAGGGACGATACAGCCCCAGCATTTT. Translated, it gives CASSLTGTIQPQHF. The full variable domain, with the rest looked up from reference TRBV28 and TRBJ1-5, is DVKVTQSSRYLVKRTGEKVFLECVQDMDHENMFWYRQDPGLGLRLIYFSYDVKMKEKGDIPEGYSVSREKKERFSLILESASTNQTSMYLCASSLTGTIQPQHFGDGTRLSIL.

The chain employs TRBV4-3 and TRBJ2-7, with TRBD2 matching 10 bases. Per the germline V gene, CDR1 is LGHNA and CDR2 is YSLEER. This CDR3 contains 15 residues. The ends lost 2 bases at V and 3 bases at J; junction bases unmatched: 4. In DNA form, the CDR3 reads TGCGCCAGCAGCCAAACCGGGACTAGCGTCTACGAGCAGTACTTC. Protein product: CASSQTGTSVYEQYF.